The 27 T cell receptor beta chains listed next were all sequenced from one sample in a study of blood T cell repertoires in COVID-19. Libraries were prepared by immunoSEQ multiplex PCR; TCRdb keeps only in-frame clonotypes and omits some of them. The table shows hundreds of thousands of clones, with roughly 89% occurring only once. Sequencing was carried out using peripheral blood. These receptors were obtained from a man aged 60 to 69 who had recovered from COVID-19.

The chain is built from TRBV21-1 and TRBJ2-1; TRBD1 is the table's D call, not checked against the DNA. TRBV21-1 is deemed a pseudogene. This CDR3 comprises 16 residues. The CDR3 sequence: CASSLYGQGSYNEQFF. The CDR3 nucleotides read TGTGCCAGCAGTCTATACGGACAGGGCTCCTACAATGAGCAGTTCTTC.

The gene calls are TRBV9 and TRBJ2-1, with 9 bases fitting TRBD2. Germline V lookup: CDR1 SGDLS, CDR2 YYNGEE. CDR3 length equals 14 residues. The ends lost 4 bases at V and 9 bases at J; junction bases unmatched: 8. The CDR3 protein is CASSSGLATAEQFF. The CDR3 nucleotides are TGTGCCAGCAGCTCCGGACTAGCGACGGCTGAGCAGTTCTTC.

The chain links TRBV5-4 to TRBJ2-3, with 10 bases lining up with TRBD1. J was trimmed by 5 bases and V by 0 bases; bases with no gene match: 9. Germline V CDR1 and CDR2: SGHNT, YYREEE (reference sequence). CDR3 length: 17 amino acids. In DNA, the CDR3 is TGTGCCAGCAGCTTGGGAGTTGGGACAGGGGTTATAGATACGCAGTATTTT. Translating gives CASSLGVGTGVIDTQYF.

The rearrangement links TRBV3-1 (or the pseudogene TRBV3-2) to TRBJ2-6; D is possibly TRBD2 (6 bases). The germline CDR1 and CDR2 sequences are LGHDT and YNNKEL (reference sequence). With 2 bases removed from V and 1 base from J, the gap between germline ends came to 9 bases. The CDR3 runs 16 residues. The CDR3 reads CASSQWGVSGANVLTF. The CDR3 bases are TGTGCCAGCAGCCAATGGGGGGTATCTGGGGCCAACGTCCTGACTTTC.

The rearrangement uses TRBV12-2 and TRBJ1-6; TRBD1 reflects the table's D call only, with no check against the DNA. TRBV12-2 is deemed a pseudogene. The CDR3 extends over 17 amino acids. CDR3 protein: CASRLPRRGTENSPLHF. The DNA for the CDR3 is TGTGCAAGTCGCTTACCCCGGAGAGGGACAGAAAATTCACCCCTCCACTTT.

The chain is built from TRBV7-9 and TRBJ1-1; D remains unclear. CDR1 SEHNR and CDR2 FQNEAQ come from the germline V gene (reference sequence). The CDR3 contains 14 residues. V was pared by 5 bases and J by 1 base, with 11 bases between. The chain's CDR3 is CASSLSRSNTEAFF. The CDR3 DNA reads TGTGCCAGCAGCCTTTCTCGGTCGAACACTGAAGCTTTCTTT.

This sequence joins TRBV7-2 and TRBJ1-4; 7 bases line up with TRBD1. Germline lookup yields CDR1 SGHTA and CDR2 FQGNSA. J lost 1 base, V lost 5 bases, and 4 bases had no gene match. CDR3 length equals 15 residues. The CDR3 nucleotides are TGTGCCAGCAGCCCCGGACAGGAAACTAATGAAAAACTGTTTTTT. Amino acid sequence: CASSPGQETNEKLFF.

This clone is a singleton in its sample. The rearrangement links TRBV5-8 to TRBJ2-1, with 7 nucleotides matching TRBD1. V shed 3 bases, J shed 6 bases, and the junction held 9 bases outside the gene matches. The CDR3 has 15 amino acids. Per germline, CDR1 SGHTS and CDR2 YDEGEE. The CDR3 DNA sequence: TGTGCCAGCAGCTCCCCGGGACAGCTGGGCAATGAGCAGTTCTTC. Its protein is CASSSPGQLGNEQFF. The complete variable domain, with remaining parts taken from reference TRBV5-8 and TRBJ2-1, reads EAGVTQSPTHLIKTRGQQATLRCSPISGHTSVYWYQQALGLGLQFLLWYDEGEERNRGNFPPRFSGRQFPNYSSELNVNALELEDSALYLCASSSPGQLGNEQFFGPGTRLTVL.

This clone was found once. The chain joins TRBV7-3 to TRBJ2-2; TRBD2 is a possible D gene (5 bases). Per the germline V gene, CDR1 is SGHTA and CDR2 is FQGTGA. This CDR3 is 14 amino acids long. Trimming stripped 11 bases from V and 3 bases from J, with 16 bases between. The CDR3 DNA reads TGTGCCTCAGCAGCGGACTCCTACACCGGGGAGCTGTTTTTT. Encoded protein: CASAADSYTGELFF.

The chain is built from TRBV5-3 and TRBJ2-3, with TRBD2 matching over 13 bases. TRBV5-3 carries the ORF label, with uncertain function. The ends lost 7 bases at V and 3 bases at J; junction bases unmatched: 5. The CDR3 loop spans 15 amino acids. CDR3 loop: CARGLAGDGTDTQYF. Written as DNA, the CDR3 is TGTGCCAGAGGACTAGCGGGAGACGGGACAGATACGCAGTATTTT.

The chain carries TRBV6-5 and TRBJ2-4; 7 bases line up with TRBD2. The trim removed 6 bases at V and 1 base at J, leaving 3 bases unmatched. The germline V gene has CDR1 MNHEY and CDR2 SVGAGI. This CDR3 is 14 amino acids long. The CDR3 DNA follows: TGTGCCAGCAGGGTGGGGGGGGCCAAAAACATTCAGTACTTC. This codes for CASRVGGAKNIQYF.

This chain joins TRBV9 and TRBJ2-3; a possible D gene is TRBD2 (5 bases). CDR3 size: 15 residues. V shed 0 bases and J shed 1 base, with 9 bases lying between them. Germline V gene lookup returns CDR1 SGDLS and CDR2 YYNGEE. The CDR3 protein is CASSVAGSGTDTQYF. CDR3 nucleotides: TGTGCCAGCAGCGTAGCAGGTAGCGGCACAGATACGCAGTATTTT.

CDR3 sequence reads: CASSQAPLHEQYF. The CDR3 coding sequence is TGCGCCAGCAGCCAAGCCCCACTTCACGAGCAGTACTTC. The chain carries TRBV4-3 and TRBJ2-7; no clear D gene. The CDR3 extends over 13 amino acids. Trimming left V 1 base short and J 5 bases short, with 9 bases between. Germline-derived CDR1 and CDR2 are LGHNA and YSLEER.

The chain combines TRBV4-2 with TRBJ2-3; 7 positions agree with TRBD2. V dropped 4 bases and J dropped 5; count of bases not matched to a gene: 12. CDR3 size: 16 residues. Germline CDR1 reads LGHNA; CDR2 reads YNFKEQ. CDR3 loop: CASSLTTSKARDTQYF. CDR3 in DNA: TGTGCCAGCAGCCTCACGACTAGCAAGGCGAGAGATACGCAGTATTTT.

This chain links TRBV3-1 (or the pseudogene TRBV3-2) with TRBJ2-4, with TRBD1 matching over 9 bases. V shed 3 bases and J 0 bases; nucleotides not matched to a gene: 12. Germline V gene data show CDR1 as LGHDT and CDR2 as YNNKEL (reference sequence). This CDR3 spans 19 amino acids. This CDR3 is CASSQGGQGFSLAKNIQYF. CDR3 sequence (DNA): TGTGCCAGCAGCCAGGGGGGACAGGGTTTTAGTCTAGCCAAAAACATTCAGTACTTC.

This sequence joins TRBV5-1 and TRBJ1-1; D possibly corresponds to TRBD1 (5 bases). CDR1 is SGHRS and CDR2 is YFSETQ in the germline V gene. V dropped 2 bases and J dropped 10 bases, with 12 bases sitting between them. This CDR3 is 12 amino acids long. The CDR3 loop reads CASSLTGTGAFF. The CDR3 DNA reads as TGCGCCAGCAGCTTAACAGGCACGGGAGCTTTCTTT.

The V and J genes are TRBV6-4 and TRBJ2-7; TRBD2 might be the D (6 bases). Germline CDR1 and CDR2: MRHNA and SNTAGT. Trimming left V 4 bases short and J 2 bases short, with 15 bases between. The CDR3 runs 15 residues. CDR3 sequence reads: CASSGPGLLTYEQYF. In DNA form, the CDR3 reads TGTGCCAGCAGTGGCCCGGGACTTCTTACCTACGAGCAGTACTTC.

The chain recombines TRBV6-2 or TRBV6-3 with TRBJ2-7; TRBD2 matches 14 bases. V trimming: 4 bases; J trimming: 6 bases; junction bases outside the gene matches: 8. This CDR3 has 16 residues. CDR1 is MNHEY, CDR2 SVGEGT, per germline. CDR3 amino acids: CASSLAWTSGRSEQYF. The CDR3 DNA sequence: TGTGCCAGCAGTTTGGCATGGACTAGCGGGAGGTCCGAGCAGTACTTC.

This CDR3 is CASSLDRLAVLHGYTF. The CDR3 nucleotides read TGTGCCAGCAGCTTAGATCGACTAGCGGTTTTGCACGGCTACACCTTC. This chain uses TRBV11-3 with TRBJ1-2, with D uncertain. Trimming removed 0 bases at V and 8 bases at J, with 19 bases between. Germline CDR1 SGHNT, CDR2 YENEEA. The CDR3 runs 16 residues. The entire variable domain, with the rest obtained from reference TRBV11-3 and TRBJ1-2, is as follows: EAGVVQSPRYKIIEKKQPVAFWCNPISGHNTLYWYLQNLGQGPELLIRYENEEAVDDSQLPKDRFSAERLKGVDSTLKIQPAELGDSAVYLCASSLDRLAVLHGYTFGSGTRLTVV.

The rearrangement uses TRBV4-1 and TRBJ2-5; 7 nucleotides agree with TRBD1. The CDR3 has 16 amino acids. CDR1 is MGHRA, CDR2 YSYEKL, per germline. Unmatched junction bases numbered 13, after V lost 4 bases and J lost 5 bases. This chain's CDR3 is CASSLPREQGSETQYF. CDR3 DNA: TGCGCCAGCAGCCTCCCTCGGGAACAGGGGTCCGAGACCCAGTACTTC.

V is TRBV3-1 (or the pseudogene TRBV3-2) and J is TRBJ2-5, with TRBD1 identical over 10 bases. Per the germline V gene, CDR1 is LGHDT and CDR2 is YNNKEL (reference sequence). This CDR3 spans 13 amino acids. The V and J ends lost 8 bases and 5 bases, in that order; junction bases with no gene match: 5. DNA for the CDR3: TGTGCCAGCGGCGACAGGGGGCGGGAGACCCAGTACTTC. It translates to CASGDRGRETQYF.

The CDR3 coding sequence is TGCGCCAGCAGCCTAAGGGGACAGGGCGTTCAAGCTTTCTTT. Translating gives CASSLRGQGVQAFF. The V and J genes are TRBV5-1 and TRBJ1-1; TRBD1 aligns across 9 bases. The CDR3 sequence is 14 residues long. From germline, CDR1 is SGHRS and CDR2 YFSETQ. J lost 9 bases, V lost 4 bases, and 10 bases had no gene match.

The rearrangement joins TRBV3-1 (or the pseudogene TRBV3-2) to TRBJ1-5; D remains unclear. CDR3 length equals 13 residues. V lost 1 base and J 2 bases, leaving 3 bases between the germline ends. Germline loops: CDR1 LGHDT, CDR2 YNNKEL (reference sequence). The CDR3 nucleotides read TGTGCCAGCAGCCAAGGGCGCAATCAGCCCCAGCATTTT. This codes for CASSQGRNQPQHF.

V is TRBV28 and J is TRBJ2-6; TRBD1 is a possible D gene (5 bases). Trimming took off 2 bases at V and 3 bases at J, with 11 bases between the two ends. Germline values: CDR1 MDHEN, CDR2 SYDVKM. This CDR3 is 16 amino acids long. In DNA, the CDR3 is TGTGCCAGCAGTTTACCACAGGCTTTTGGGGCCAACGTCCTGACTTTC. Translation: CASSLPQAFGANVLTF.

The chain uses TRBV15 and TRBJ2-5, with 7 bases fitting TRBD2. The V and J ends lost 0 bases and 3 bases, in that order; junction bases with no gene match: 1. Germline loops: CDR1 LNHNV, CDR2 YYDKDF (reference sequence). There are 14 residues in the CDR3. The CDR3 protein is CATSRDGGKETQYF. DNA of the CDR3: TGTGCCACCAGCAGAGACGGGGGGAAAGAGACCCAGTACTTC.

The chain carries TRBV3-1 (or the pseudogene TRBV3-2) and TRBJ2-6; D gene unclear. Between the trimmed V and J ends, which lost 1 base and 2 bases, there was a span of 15 bases. This CDR3 is built from 18 residues. Germline V gene lookup returns CDR1 LGHDT and CDR2 YNNKEL (reference sequence). CDR3 sequence reads: CASSQGISQAPGANVLTF. Written as DNA, the CDR3 is TGTGCCAGCAGCCAAGGCATCTCCCAGGCCCCTGGGGCCAACGTCCTGACTTTC.

The chain combines TRBV5-1 with TRBJ2-3, with a tentative D call TRBD1 (5 bases). Germline-derived CDR1 and CDR2 are SGHRS and YFSETQ. The V and J ends lost 4 bases and 3 bases respectively, with 12 bases between them. The CDR3 has 14 amino acids. CDR3: CASSQGGWTDTQYF. CDR3 sequence (DNA): TGCGCCAGCAGCCAGGGCGGTTGGACAGATACGCAGTATTTT.